This T cell receptor beta chain is drawn from a study of blood T cells in healthy people across ages. Alongside a J-beta primer mix, a sample-barcoded 5' primer served in a second PCR lasting roughly 6 to 11 cycles. TCRdb itself ran the 5' RACE reads through MiXCR, one entry per CDR3 protein. The table has approximately 800,000 distinct CDR3 sequences, 46% seen once. The V gene end was trimmed by 1 base and the J gene end by 3 bases; junction bases not matched to a gene: 6. CDR1 is SGHNT and CDR2 is YENEEA in the germline V gene. There are 16 residues in the CDR3. This chain uses TRBV11-3 with TRBJ2-3; 8 bases agree with TRBD2. The origin of this receptor is an elderly man in good health. Sequencing input: blood. This chain's CDR3 is CASSLGTSFATDTQYF. The CDR3 DNA follows: TGTGCCAGCAGCTTAGGGACTAGCTTCGCTACAGATACGCAGTATTTT.